The 15 T cell receptor beta chains in this list originate from one sample, sequenced in a study of identifying expanded T cells in peripheral blood (dated by TCRdb to the late 2010s). The method behind the library was the immunoSEQ multiplex PCR assay. In TCRdb, the immuneACCESS table is reduced to in-frame sequences with V and J assigned. These tables do not hold every clone; where another copy was compared, an unresolved V gene accounts for under half, and the others remain unexplained. A total of about 78,000 clones appear in this sample, about 88% of them only once. The top ten clones comprise 15% to 20% of the sample. The sequencing sample was made of blood. These receptors all stem from a person between 18 and 70 years old in good health.

The rearrangement uses TRBV4-2 and TRBJ1-4; 10 bases align to TRBD1. Trimming at V came to 6 bases and at J to 8 bases, leaving 12 bases not matched to a gene. The length of the CDR3 is 16 residues. Germline CDR1 LGHNA, CDR2 YNFKEQ. Written as DNA, the CDR3 is TGTGCCAGCAGTCCGTCAGCAGGGACAGGGGAAGAAAAACTGTTTTTT. It encodes CASSPSAGTGEEKLFF.

DNA of the CDR3: TGTGCCTGGAGCGCCGGACTAGCGGGGGGTCTGTATTTT. This encodes CAWSAGLAGGLYF. The chain links TRBV30 to TRBJ2-3; 14 bases are a match to TRBD2. Germline V lookup: CDR1 GTSNPN, CDR2 SVGIG (reference sequence). V lost 3 bases, J lost 14 bases, and 7 bases stayed unmatched. This CDR3 spans 13 amino acids.

V and J are TRBV6-4 and TRBJ2-3; 11 bases align to TRBD2. The CDR3 has 16 amino acids. Germline loops: CDR1 MRHNA, CDR2 SNTAGT. Unmatched junction bases numbered 9, after V lost 6 bases and J lost 4 bases. Here the CDR3 reads CASSHTSGGHSDTQYF. The CDR3 DNA sequence: TGTGCCAGCAGCCACACTAGCGGGGGACATTCAGATACGCAGTATTTT.

The chain joins TRBV2 to TRBJ2-1, with D tentatively TRBD1 (5 bases). V was trimmed by 5 bases and J by 0 bases, leaving 14 bases between them. The germline CDR1 and CDR2 sequences are SNHLY and FYNNEI. There are 16 residues in the CDR3. The CDR3 nucleotides are TGTGCCAGCAGTCAGACGACAGTTAGCTCCTACAATGAGCAGTTCTTC. Amino acids: CASSQTTVSSYNEQFF.

The rearrangement joins TRBV28 to TRBJ1-5; D gene uncertain. Germline CDR1 reads MDHEN; CDR2 reads SYDVKM. The CDR3 extends over 13 amino acids. The V and J ends lost 11 bases and 9 bases respectively, with 20 bases between them. CDR3 nucleotides: TGTGCCTCCTCGGGAAGCTTCCTTGGGCCCCAGCATTTT. Translation gives CASSGSFLGPQHF.

The gene calls are TRBV11-2 and TRBJ2-5, with 8 nucleotides matching TRBD2. The CDR3 is 16 amino acids. Germline assignment: CDR1 SGHAT and CDR2 FQNNGV. V lost 10 bases and J lost 1; bases outside the gene matches: 14. CDR3 DNA sequence: TGTGCCACCCGGAGGGGAGGCGGGGGGCTCCAAGAGACCCAGTACTTC. Its translation is CATRRGGGGLQETQYF. Using reference TRBV11-2 and TRBJ2-5 for the parts outside the CDR3, the full variable domain is EAGVAQSPRYKIIEKRQSVAFWCNPISGHATLYWYQQILGQGPKLLIQFQNNGVVDDSQLPKDRFSAERLKGVDSTLKIQPAKLEDSAVYLCATRRGGGGLQETQYFGPGTRLLVL.

The genes are TRBV27 and TRBJ1-5; TRBD1 might be the D (5 bases). Germline CDR1 MNHEY, CDR2 SMNVEV (reference sequence). V lost 6 bases and J lost 4, with 10 bases in between. The CDR3 runs to 13 residues. The CDR3, as DNA: TGTGCCAGCAGGGGGCTTTGGAATCAGCCCCAGCATTTT. This sequence encodes CASRGLWNQPQHF.

The sample holds one count of this clone. The chain links TRBV4-3 to TRBJ2-3; 10 nucleotides match TRBD2. Germline CDR1 reads LGHNA; CDR2 reads YSLEER. V was clipped by 0 bases and J by 1 base; unmatched bases: 1. The CDR3 totals 16 residues. CDR3 in amino acids: CASSQDLAGGTDTQYF. CDR3 DNA sequence: TGCGCCAGCAGCCAAGATCTAGCGGGGGGCACAGATACGCAGTATTTT.

The V call is TRBV19, the J call TRBJ1-5; D is unresolved. Germline V gives CDR1 LNHDA, CDR2 SQIVND (reference sequence). CDR3 length: 15 residues. V lost 7 bases to trimming and J lost 6 bases, with 19 bases between them. The CDR3 region has the DNA TGTGCCAGTAAGAGGACCATAGGAGTCGCTCAGCCCCAGCATTTT. The encoded protein is CASKRTIGVAQPQHF.

This chain links TRBV7-2 with TRBJ2-3, with 8 positions matching TRBD2. Unmatched junction bases numbered 11, after V lost 5 bases and J lost 4 bases. CDR1 and CDR2 from the germline V gene are SGHTA and FQGNSA. This CDR3 region has 16 residues. The CDR3 nucleotides are TGTGCCAGCAGCCCCTTCAGCGGGGGTGGATCAGATACGCAGTATTTT. Translating it yields CASSPFSGGGSDTQYF.

The chain has TRBV18 and TRBJ1-6; D remains ambiguous. The V gene's germline CDR1 is KGHSH and CDR2 LQKENI. The CDR3 consists of 16 residues. Trimming stripped 2 bases from V and 8 bases from J, with 16 bases between. The CDR3 coding sequence is TGTGCCAGCTCACCAACCGGGGTTCTGATGGATTCACCCCTCCACTTT. Amino acids: CASSPTGVLMDSPLHF.

The chain employs TRBV7-9 and TRBJ2-7; D is undetermined. Germline CDR1 reads SEHNR; CDR2 reads FQNEAQ (reference sequence). The V and J ends lost 5 bases and 0 bases respectively, with 11 bases between them. The CDR3 has 14 amino acids. Here the CDR3 reads CASSRTGTSYEQYF. The CDR3 nucleotides read TGTGCCAGCAGCCGCACCGGAACCTCCTACGAGCAGTACTTC.

The V call is TRBV6-5, the J call TRBJ1-1; no definite D call. This CDR3 comprises 13 residues. V lost 0 bases, J lost 0 bases, and 2 bases lay in between. The V gene's germline CDR1 is MNHEY and CDR2 SVGAGI. CDR3 in DNA: TGTGCCAGCAGTTACTCGATGAACACTGAAGCTTTCTTT. Protein product: CASSYSMNTEAFF.

In this sample, this clone turned up a few times. The chain recombines TRBV10-3 with TRBJ1-2; 9 bases are shared with TRBD1. The CDR3 has 15 residues. Germline CDR1 ENHRY, CDR2 SYGVKD. The J segment lost 3 bases and the V segment lost 2 bases, leaving 4 bases of the junction unmatched. The CDR3 reads CAISEPRTGDYGYTF. The CDR3 nucleotides are TGTGCCATCAGTGAGCCCCGGACAGGGGACTATGGCTACACCTTC.

The sample holds one count of this clone. The V gene is TRBV15, the J gene TRBJ1-4, with D unresolved. The CDR3 is made up of 15 amino acids. Germline values: CDR1 LNHNV, CDR2 YYDKDF (reference sequence). Trimming removed 0 bases from V and 0 bases from J, with 5 bases in between. The CDR3: CATSREPATNEKLFF. DNA of the CDR3: TGTGCCACCAGCAGAGAGCCCGCAACTAATGAAAAACTGTTTTTT.